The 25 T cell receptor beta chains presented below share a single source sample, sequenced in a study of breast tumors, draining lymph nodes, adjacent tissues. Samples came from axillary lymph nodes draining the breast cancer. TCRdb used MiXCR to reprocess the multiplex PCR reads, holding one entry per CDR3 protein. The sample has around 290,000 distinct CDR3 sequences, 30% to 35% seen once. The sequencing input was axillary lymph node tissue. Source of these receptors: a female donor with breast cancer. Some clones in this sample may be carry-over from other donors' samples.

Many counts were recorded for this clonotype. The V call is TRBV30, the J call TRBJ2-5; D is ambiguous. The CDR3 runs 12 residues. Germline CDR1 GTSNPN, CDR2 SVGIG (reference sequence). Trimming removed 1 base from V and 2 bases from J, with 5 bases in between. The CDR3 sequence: CAWSEIQETQYF. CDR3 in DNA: TGTGCCTGGAGTGAGATACAAGAGACCCAGTACTTC.

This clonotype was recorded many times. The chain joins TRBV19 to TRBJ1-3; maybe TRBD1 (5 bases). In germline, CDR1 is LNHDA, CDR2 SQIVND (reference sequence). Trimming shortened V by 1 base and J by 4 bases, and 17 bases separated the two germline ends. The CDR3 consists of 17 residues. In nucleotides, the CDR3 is TGTGCCAGTAGTATAGTCCCTCCTACAGGCGGGGGAAACACCATATATTTT. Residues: CASSIVPPTGGGNTIYF.

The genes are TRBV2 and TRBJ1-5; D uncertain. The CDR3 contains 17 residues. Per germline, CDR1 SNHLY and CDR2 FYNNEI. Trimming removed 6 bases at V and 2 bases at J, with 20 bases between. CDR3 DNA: TGTGCCAGCAGGGCTCAGAACACCGGGGTCGGCAATCAGCCCCAGCATTTT. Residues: CASRAQNTGVGNQPQHF.

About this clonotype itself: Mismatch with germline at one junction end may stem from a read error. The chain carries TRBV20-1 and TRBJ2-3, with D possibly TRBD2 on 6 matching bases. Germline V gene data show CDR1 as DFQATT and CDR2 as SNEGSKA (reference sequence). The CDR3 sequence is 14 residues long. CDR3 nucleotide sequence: TGCGGTGCTGGTACCTGGACTATAGCAGATACGCGGTATTTT. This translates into CGAGTWTIADTRYF.

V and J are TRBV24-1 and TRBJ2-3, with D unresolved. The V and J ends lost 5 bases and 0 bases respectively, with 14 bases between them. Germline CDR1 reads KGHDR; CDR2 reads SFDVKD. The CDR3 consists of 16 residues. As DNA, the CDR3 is TGTGCCACCAGTGCTAGAGGTACAACTAGCACAGATACGCAGTATTTT. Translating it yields CATSARGTTSTDTQYF.

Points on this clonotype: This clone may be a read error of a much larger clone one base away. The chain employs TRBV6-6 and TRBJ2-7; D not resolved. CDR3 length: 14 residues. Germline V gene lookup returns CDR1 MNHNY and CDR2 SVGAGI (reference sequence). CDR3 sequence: CASSHSVFSYERYF. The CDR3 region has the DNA TGTGCCAGCAGTCACTCGGTCTTCTCCTACGAGCGGTACTTC.

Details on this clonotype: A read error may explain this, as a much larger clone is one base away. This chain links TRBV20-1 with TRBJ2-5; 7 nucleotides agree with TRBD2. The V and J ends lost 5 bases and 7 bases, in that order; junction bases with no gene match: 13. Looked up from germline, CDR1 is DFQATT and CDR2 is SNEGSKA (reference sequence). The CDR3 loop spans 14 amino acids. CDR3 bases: TGCAGTGCTTCGGGCGGGGGATGGTTCGCGACCCAGTACTTC. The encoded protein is CSASGGGWFATQYF.

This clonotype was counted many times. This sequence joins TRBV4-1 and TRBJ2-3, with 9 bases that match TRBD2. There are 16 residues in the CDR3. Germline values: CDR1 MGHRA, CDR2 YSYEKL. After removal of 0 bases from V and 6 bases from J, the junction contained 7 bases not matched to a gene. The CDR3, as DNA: TGCGCCAGCAGCCAAGAGGCGGGAGGGCCAACGGATACGCAGTATTTT. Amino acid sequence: CASSQEAGGPTDTQYF.

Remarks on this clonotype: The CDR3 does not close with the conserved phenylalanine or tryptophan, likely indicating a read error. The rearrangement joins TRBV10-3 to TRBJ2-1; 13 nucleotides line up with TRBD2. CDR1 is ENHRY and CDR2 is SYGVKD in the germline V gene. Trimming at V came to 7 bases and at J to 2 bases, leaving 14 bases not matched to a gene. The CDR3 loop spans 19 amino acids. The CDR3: CAITGRGGLAGDTYNEQFP. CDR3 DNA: TGTGCCATCACGGGTAGGGGAGGACTAGCGGGAGATACCTACAATGAGCAGTTCCCC.

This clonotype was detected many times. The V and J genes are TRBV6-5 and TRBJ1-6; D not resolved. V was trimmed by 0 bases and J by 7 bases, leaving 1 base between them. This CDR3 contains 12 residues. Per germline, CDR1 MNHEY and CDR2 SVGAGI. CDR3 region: CASSYSNSPLHF. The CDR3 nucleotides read TGTGCCAGCAGTTACTCGAATTCACCCCTCCACTTT.

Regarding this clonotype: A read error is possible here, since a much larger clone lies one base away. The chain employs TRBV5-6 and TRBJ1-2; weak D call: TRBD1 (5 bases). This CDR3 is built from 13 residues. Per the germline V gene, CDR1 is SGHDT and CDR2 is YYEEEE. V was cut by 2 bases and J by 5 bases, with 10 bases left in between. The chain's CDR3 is CASSFVRAYGYTF. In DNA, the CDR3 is TGTGCCAGCAGCTTTGTCAGGGCATATGGCTACACCTTC.

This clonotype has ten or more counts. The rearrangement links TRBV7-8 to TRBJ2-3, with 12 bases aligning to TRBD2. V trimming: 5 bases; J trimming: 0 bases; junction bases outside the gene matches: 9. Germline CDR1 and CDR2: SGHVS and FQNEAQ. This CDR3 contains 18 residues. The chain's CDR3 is CASSTRLAGVRSTDTQYF. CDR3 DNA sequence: TGTGCCAGCAGCACAAGACTAGCGGGAGTGAGGAGCACAGATACGCAGTATTTT.

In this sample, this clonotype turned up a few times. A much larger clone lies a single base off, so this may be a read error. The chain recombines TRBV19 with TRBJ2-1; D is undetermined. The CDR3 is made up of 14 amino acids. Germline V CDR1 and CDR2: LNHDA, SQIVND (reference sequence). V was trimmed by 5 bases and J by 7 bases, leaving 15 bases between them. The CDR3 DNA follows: TGTGCCAGTAGTTTTCCCGGACCGTATAATGAGCAGTTCTTC. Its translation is CASSFPGPYNEQFF.

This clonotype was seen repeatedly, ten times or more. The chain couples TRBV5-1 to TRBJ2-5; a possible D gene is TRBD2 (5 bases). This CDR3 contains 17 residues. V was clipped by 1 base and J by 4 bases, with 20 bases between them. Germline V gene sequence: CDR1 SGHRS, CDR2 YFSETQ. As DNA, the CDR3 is TGCGCCAGCAGCTTGTTTACGTTCGTGAGTGGGAGAGAGACCCAGTACTTC. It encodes CASSLFTFVSGRETQYF.

The CDR3 loop reads CASRIAEGDTQYF. CDR3 in DNA: TGCGCCAGCAGGATAGCGGAGGGGGATACGCAGTATTTT. The rearrangement joins TRBV5-1 to TRBJ2-3; maybe TRBD2 (6 bases). CDR1 is SGHRS and CDR2 is YFSETQ in the germline V gene. The V gene lost 5 bases and the J gene lost 6 bases, with 13 bases spanning the gap. The CDR3 loop spans 13 amino acids.

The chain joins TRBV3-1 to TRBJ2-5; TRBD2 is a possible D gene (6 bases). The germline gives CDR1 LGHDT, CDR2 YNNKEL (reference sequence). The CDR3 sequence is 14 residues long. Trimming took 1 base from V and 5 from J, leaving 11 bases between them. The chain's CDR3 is CASSQAGSGETQYF. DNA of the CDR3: TGTGCCAGCAGCCAAGCCGGCAGCGGGGAGACCCAGTACTTC.

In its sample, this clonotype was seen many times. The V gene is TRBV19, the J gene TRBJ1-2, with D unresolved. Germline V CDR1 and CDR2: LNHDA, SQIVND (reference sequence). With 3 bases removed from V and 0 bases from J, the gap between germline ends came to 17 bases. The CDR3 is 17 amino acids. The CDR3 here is CASSILTQWMANYGYTF. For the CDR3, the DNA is TGTGCCAGTAGTATCCTAACACAGTGGATGGCTAACTATGGCTACACCTTC.

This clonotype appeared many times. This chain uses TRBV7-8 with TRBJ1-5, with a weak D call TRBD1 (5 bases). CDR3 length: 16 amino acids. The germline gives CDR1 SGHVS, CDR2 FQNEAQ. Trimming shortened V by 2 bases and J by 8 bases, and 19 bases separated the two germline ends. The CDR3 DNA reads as TGTGCCAGCAGCTTAACCGTCTCGGGGCGATCGGAGCCCCAGCATTTT. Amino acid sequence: CASSLTVSGRSEPQHF.

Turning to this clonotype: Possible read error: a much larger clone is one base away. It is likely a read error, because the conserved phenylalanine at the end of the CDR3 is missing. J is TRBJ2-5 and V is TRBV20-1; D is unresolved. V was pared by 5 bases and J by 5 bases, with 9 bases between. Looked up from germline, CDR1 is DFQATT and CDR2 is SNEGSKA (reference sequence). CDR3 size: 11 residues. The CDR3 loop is CSAPIGETQYY. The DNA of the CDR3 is TGCAGTGCTCCAATCGGGGAGACCCAGTACTAC.

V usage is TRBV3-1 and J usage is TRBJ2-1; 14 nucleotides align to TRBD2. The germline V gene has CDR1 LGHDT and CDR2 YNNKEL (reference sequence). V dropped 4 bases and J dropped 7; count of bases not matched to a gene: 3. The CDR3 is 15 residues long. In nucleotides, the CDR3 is TGTGCCAGCAGCCGGACTAGCGGGAGGATAAATGAGCAGTTCTTC. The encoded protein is CASSRTSGRINEQFF.

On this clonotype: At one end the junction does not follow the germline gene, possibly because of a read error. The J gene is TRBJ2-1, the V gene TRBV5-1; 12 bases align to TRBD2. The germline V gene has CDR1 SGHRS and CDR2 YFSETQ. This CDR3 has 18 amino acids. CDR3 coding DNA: TGCGCCAGCAGCTTACCTAGCGGGAGGGCCGGGAACTACCATGAGCAGTTCTTC. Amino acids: CASSLPSGRAGNYHEQFF.

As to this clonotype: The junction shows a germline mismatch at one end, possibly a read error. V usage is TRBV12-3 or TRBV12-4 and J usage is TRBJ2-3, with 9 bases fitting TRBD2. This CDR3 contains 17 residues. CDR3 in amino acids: CASSLAETSGLRDTQYF. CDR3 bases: TGTGCCAGCAGCTTAGCTGAAACTAGCGGGTTAAGAGATACGCAGTATTTT.

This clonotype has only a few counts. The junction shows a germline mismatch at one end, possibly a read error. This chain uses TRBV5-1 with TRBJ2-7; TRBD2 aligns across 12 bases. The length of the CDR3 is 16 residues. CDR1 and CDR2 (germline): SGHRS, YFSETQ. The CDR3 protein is CASSEILAGGPYERYF. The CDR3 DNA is TGCGCCAGCAGCGAAATCCTAGCGGGAGGGCCCTACGAGCGGTACTTC.

The CDR3 region has the DNA TGCAGTGCTAGAGTTAGGGTACCAGGGGAGCTGTTTTTT. Encoded protein: CSARVRVPGELFF. The chain links TRBV20-1 to TRBJ2-2; D is ambiguous. This CDR3 contains 13 residues. The V end lost 1 base, the J end lost 8 bases, and 11 bases lay between the germline ends. Germline CDR1 DFQATT, CDR2 SNEGSKA (reference sequence).

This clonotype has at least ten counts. The CDR3 DNA reads TGTGCCAGTAGTATGCAGGTACAGGGGCCATCCTACGAGCAGTACTTC. Translating gives CASSMQVQGPSYEQYF. This rearrangement joins TRBV19 to TRBJ2-7, with 7 bases aligning to TRBD1. The germline V gene encodes CDR1 LNHDA and CDR2 SQIVND (reference sequence). This CDR3 comprises 16 residues. Trimming cost V 3 bases and J 1 base; bases outside gene matches: 9.